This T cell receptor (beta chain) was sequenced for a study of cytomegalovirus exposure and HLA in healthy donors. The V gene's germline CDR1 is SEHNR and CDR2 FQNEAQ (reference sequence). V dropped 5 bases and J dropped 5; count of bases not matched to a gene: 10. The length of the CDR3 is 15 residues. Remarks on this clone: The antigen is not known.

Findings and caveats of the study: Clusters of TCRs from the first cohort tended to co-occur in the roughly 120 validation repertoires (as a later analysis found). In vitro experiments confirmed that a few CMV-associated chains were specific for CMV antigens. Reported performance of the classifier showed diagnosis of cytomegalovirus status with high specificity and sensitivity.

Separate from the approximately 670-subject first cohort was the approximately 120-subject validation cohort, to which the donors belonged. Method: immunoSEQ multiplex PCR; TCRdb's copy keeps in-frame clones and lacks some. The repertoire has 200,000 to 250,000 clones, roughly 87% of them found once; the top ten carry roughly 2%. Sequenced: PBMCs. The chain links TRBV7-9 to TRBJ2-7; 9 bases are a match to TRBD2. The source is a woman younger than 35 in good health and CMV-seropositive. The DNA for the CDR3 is TGTGCCAGCAGCCACAGGTCTAGCGGGAACGACGAGCAGTACTTC. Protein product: CASSHRSSGNDEQYF.